Listed below are T cell receptor beta chains from one sample, sequenced in a study of blood T cell repertoires in COVID-19. Assay: immunoSEQ multiplex PCR; the TCRdb copy retains only in-frame clones and omits some. The table lists more than 110,000 clones, 85% to 90% of them singletons. The sequenced sample consisted of peripheral blood. Receptors originate from a woman over 75 with acute or convalescent COVID-19. CDR3s include the opening cysteine and the closing phenylalanine or tryptophan. Fields, in order: clone size, D gene, V gene, J gene, CDR3 protein, CDR3 DNA. The D gene is left open where the match is weak. Not every row has a clone size; where given, it reads once, few, many or a size class.

size: -
D: -
V: TRBV19
J: TRBJ1-6
CDR3: CASSRDSSSYNSPLHF
DNA: TGTGCCAGTAGCCGGGACTCAAGCTCCTATAATTCACCCCTCCACTTT

size: -
D: -
V: TRBV7-9
J: TRBJ1-3
CDR3: CASSDRQRSSGNTIYF
DNA: TGTGCCAGCAGCGATCGACAGAGGAGCTCTGGAAACACCATATATTTT

size: -
D: -
V: TRBV12-2
J: TRBJ1-1
CDR3: CASRLDRLLPNTEAFF
DNA: TGTGCAAGTCGCTTGGACAGGCTCCTCCCGAACACTGAAGCTTTCTTT

size: -
D: -
V: TRBV5-6
J: TRBJ1-2
CDR3: CASSLAVPPVYGYTF
DNA: TGTGCCAGCAGCTTAGCTGTCCCACCGGTGTATGGCTACACCTTC

size: -
D: TRBD1
V: TRBV3-1/TRBV3-2
J: TRBJ2-3
CDR3: CASSNYLQGGTDTQYF
DNA: TGTGCCAGCAGCAATTACCTGCAGGGGGGCACAGATACGCAGTATTTT

size: -
D: -
V: TRBV5-1
J: TRBJ2-5
CDR3: CASSLALLTGETQYF
DNA: TGCGCCAGCAGCTTGGCCCTCCTAACGGGGGAGACCCAGTACTTC

size: -
D: TRBD1
V: TRBV4-2
J: TRBJ2-6
CDR3: CASSLTPGGVSPSGANVLTF
DNA: TGTGCCAGCAGCCTTACCCCAGGGGGCGTAAGCCCCTCTGGGGCCAACGTCCTGACTTTC

size: -
D: -
V: TRBV19
J: TRBJ1-5
CDR3: CASSTKDTFYSNQPQHF
DNA: TGTGCCAGTAGTACAAAGGACACATTCTATAGCAATCAGCCCCAGCATTTT

size: -
D: TRBD1
V: TRBV3-1/TRBV3-2
J: TRBJ1-1
CDR3: CASSQDARTGDSNTEAFF
DNA: TGTGCCAGCAGCCAAGATGCCCGGACAGGGGATTCGAACACTGAAGCTTTCTTT

size: -
D: -
V: TRBV10-3
J: TRBJ1-2
CDR3: CAISPTGTNYGYTF
DNA: TGTGCCATCAGTCCAACCGGGACTAACTATGGCTACACCTTC

size: -
D: -
V: TRBV29-1
J: TRBJ1-1
CDR3: CSTSYQNTEAFF
DNA: TGCAGCACCAGTTACCAGAACACTGAAGCTTTCTTT

size: -
D: -
V: TRBV6-5
J: TRBJ1-2
CDR3: CASRINRGDNYGYTF
DNA: TGTGCCAGCAGGATAAACCGGGGGGATAACTATGGCTACACCTTC

size: -
D: -
V: TRBV6-2/TRBV6-3
J: TRBJ2-3
CDR3: CASSYGGEDTDTQYF
DNA: TGTGCCAGCAGTTACGGCGGGGAGGACACAGATACGCAGTATTTT

size: -
D: -
V: TRBV6-4
J: TRBJ1-2
CDR3: CASSANLGTPADGYTF
DNA: TGTGCCAGCAGTGCGAACCTCGGGACTCCCGCGGATGGCTACACCTTC

size: -
D: TRBD1
V: TRBV7-9
J: TRBJ1-2
CDR3: CASSFSGRGQRANYGYTF
DNA: TGTGCCAGCAGCTTTTCGGGCAGGGGACAGAGAGCTAACTATGGCTACACCTTC

size: -
D: -
V: TRBV7-2
J: TRBJ2-5
CDR3: CASGGTYQETQYF
DNA: TGTGCCAGTGGCGGGACGTACCAAGAGACCCAGTACTTC

size: -
D: -
V: TRBV4-1
J: TRBJ2-5
CDR3: CASSQASGMVMETQYF
DNA: TGCGCCAGCAGCCAAGCCTCGGGTATGGTGATGGAGACCCAGTACTTC

size: -
D: TRBD1
V: TRBV7-2
J: TRBJ1-2
CDR3: CASSLGGGNGYTF
DNA: TGTGCCAGCAGCTTAGGAGGGGGCAATGGCTACACCTTC

size: -
D: -
V: TRBV3-1/TRBV3-2
J: TRBJ2-1
CDR3: CASSQEEGAPYNEQFF
DNA: TGTGCCAGCAGCCAAGAGGAAGGGGCCCCCTACAATGAGCAGTTCTTC

size: -
D: -
V: TRBV30
J: TRBJ1-5
CDR3: CAWSKGGNQPQHF
DNA: TGTGCCTGGAGTAAAGGGGGCAATCAGCCCCAGCATTTT

size: once
D: -
V: TRBV12-3/TRBV12-4
J: TRBJ2-2
CDR3: CASSFAQAGELFF
DNA: TGTGCCAGCAGTTTCGCCCAGGCTGGGGAGCTGTTTTTT

size: -
D: TRBD2
V: TRBV5-4
J: TRBJ2-3
CDR3: CASSPRAGGSGGGTQYF
DNA: TGTGCCAGCAGCCCCCGCGCTGGCGGTAGCGGGGGAGGCACGCAGTATTTT

size: -
D: -
V: TRBV9
J: TRBJ1-3
CDR3: CASSASSGNTIYF
DNA: TGTGCCAGCAGCGCCAGCTCTGGAAACACCATATATTTT

size: -
D: -
V: TRBV4-1
J: TRBJ1-1
CDR3: CASSPQGSRTEAFF
DNA: TGCGCCAGCAGTCCGCAGGGGAGTAGGACTGAAGCTTTCTTT

size: -
D: TRBD1
V: TRBV6-2/TRBV6-3
J: TRBJ1-2
CDR3: CASSRAGTGLSIGYTF
DNA: TGTGCCAGCAGTCGAGCCGGGACAGGTCTAAGTATAGGCTACACCTTC

size: -
D: -
V: TRBV7-2
J: TRBJ1-2
CDR3: CASSFSISYGYTF
DNA: TGTGCCAGCAGCTTCTCGATCAGTTATGGCTACACCTTC

size: -
D: -
V: TRBV2
J: TRBJ2-1
CDR3: CASTSQGSIYNEQFF
DNA: TGTGCCAGCACCTCTCAGGGATCCATCTACAATGAGCAGTTCTTC

size: -
D: -
V: TRBV9
J: TRBJ1-5
CDR3: CASSRGSNQPQHF
DNA: TGTGCCAGCAGCAGGGGATCTAACCAGCCCCAGCATTTT

size: few
D: -
V: TRBV5-1
J: TRBJ1-4
CDR3: CASSLTGSTNEKLFF
DNA: TGCGCCAGCAGCTTGACAGGAAGTACGAATGAAAAACTGTTTTTT

size: -
D: TRBD1
V: TRBV6-5
J: TRBJ2-1
CDR3: CASSNRGREDEQFF
DNA: TGTGCCAGCAGTAACAGGGGGCGAGAGGATGAGCAGTTCTTC

size: -
D: -
V: TRBV2
J: TRBJ1-5
CDR3: CASSVGRGGNQPQHF
DNA: TGTGCCAGCAGTGTCGGCAGGGGAGGGAATCAGCCCCAGCATTTT

size: -
D: TRBD2
V: TRBV7-9
J: TRBJ2-3
CDR3: CASSLELAGGLDTQYF
DNA: TGTGCCAGCAGCTTAGAGCTAGCGGGGGGATTAGATACGCAGTATTTT

size: -
D: -
V: TRBV5-1
J: TRBJ1-1
CDR3: CASSLAVMNTEAFF
DNA: TGCGCCAGCAGCTTGGCAGTGATGAACACTGAAGCTTTCTTT

size: -
D: -
V: TRBV7-8
J: TRBJ1-5
CDR3: CASSSRGDNQPQHF
DNA: TGTGCCAGCAGCTCACGCGGGGACAATCAGCCCCAGCATTTT

size: -
D: -
V: TRBV18
J: TRBJ2-3
CDR3: CASSPSSSTDTQYF
DNA: TGTGCCAGCTCACCATCCTCTAGCACAGATACGCAGTATTTT

size: once
D: TRBD1
V: TRBV19
J: TRBJ1-2
CDR3: CASSMLPGQPNYGYTF
DNA: TGTGCCAGTAGTATGTTGCCGGGACAGCCTAACTATGGCTACACCTTC

size: once
D: -
V: TRBV24-1
J: TRBJ2-5
CDR3: CATSDFRGETQYF
DNA: TGTGCCACCAGTGACTTCAGGGGAGAGACCCAGTACTTC

size: -
D: TRBD1
V: TRBV24-1
J: TRBJ2-3
CDR3: CATSDPTTGRDTDTQYF
DNA: TGTGCCACCAGTGATCCAACGACAGGGCGAGACACAGATACGCAGTATTTT

size: -
D: -
V: TRBV21-1
J: TRBJ1-1
CDR3: CASSKGTTSTEAFF
DNA: TGTGCCAGCAGCAAGGGGACAACCTCCACTGAAGCTTTCTTT

size: -
D: -
V: TRBV6-2/TRBV6-3
J: TRBJ2-6
CDR3: CASSYIETGLSGANVLTF
DNA: TGTGCCAGCAGTTACATCGAGACCGGGTTATCTGGGGCCAACGTCCTGACTTTC

size: -
D: TRBD1
V: TRBV18
J: TRBJ2-2
CDR3: CASSRRQGAAGELFF
DNA: TGTGCCAGCTCTCGACGACAGGGGGCCGCCGGGGAGCTGTTTTTT

size: -
D: TRBD1
V: TRBV15
J: TRBJ1-5
CDR3: CATSRGGGQRNQPQHF
DNA: TGTGCCACCAGCAGAGGAGGGGGACAGAGGAATCAGCCCCAGCATTTT

size: once
D: TRBD1
V: TRBV19
J: TRBJ2-4
CDR3: CASSIAHRGLLAKNIQYF
DNA: TGTGCCAGTAGTATAGCCCACAGGGGGCTCCTGGCCAAAAACATTCAGTACTTC

size: -
D: TRBD2
V: TRBV25-1
J: TRBJ2-2
CDR3: CASRESGGADTGELFF
DNA: TGTGCCAGCAGAGAAAGCGGGGGGGCAGACACCGGGGAGCTGTTTTTT

size: -
D: TRBD1
V: TRBV3-1/TRBV3-2
J: TRBJ1-6
CDR3: CASSQGQNRGSSYNSPLHF
DNA: TGTGCCAGCAGCCAAGGTCAAAACAGGGGGAGCTCCTATAATTCACCCCTCCACTTT

size: -
D: -
V: TRBV18
J: TRBJ1-1
CDR3: CASSPMGQGNTEAFF
DNA: TGTGCCAGCTCACCAATGGGGCAGGGGAACACTGAAGCTTTCTTT

size: -
D: TRBD1
V: TRBV28
J: TRBJ1-2
CDR3: CASSSDRGGGYTF
DNA: TGTGCCAGCAGTTCGGACAGGGGGGGCGGCTACACCTTC

size: -
D: -
V: TRBV19
J: TRBJ2-2
CDR3: CASSSRGPLGTGELFF
DNA: TGTGCCAGTAGCAGCAGGGGCCCTCTAGGGACCGGGGAGCTGTTTTTT

size: -
D: TRBD2
V: TRBV7-2
J: TRBJ2-5
CDR3: CASRTSGGAETQYF
DNA: TGTGCCAGCAGAACTAGCGGGGGGGCTGAGACCCAGTACTTC

size: -
D: -
V: TRBV5-1
J: TRBJ1-3
CDR3: CASSLGSTGGNTIYF
DNA: TGCGCCAGCAGCTTGGGGTCGACAGGTGGAAACACCATATATTTT

size: -
D: -
V: TRBV19
J: TRBJ2-1
CDR3: CASSGGSAGTYNEQFF
DNA: TGTGCCAGTAGTGGGGGGAGCGCGGGGACTTACAATGAGCAGTTCTTC

size: -
D: -
V: TRBV16
J: TRBJ1-1
CDR3: CASSRRVGVDTEAFF
DNA: TGTGCCAGCAGCCGCCGGGTAGGGGTCGACACTGAAGCTTTCTTT

size: few
D: TRBD2
V: TRBV7-2
J: TRBJ2-5
CDR3: CASSWTSGGTETQYF
DNA: TGTGCCAGCAGCTGGACTAGCGGGGGGACTGAGACCCAGTACTTC

size: -
D: -
V: TRBV6-2/TRBV6-3
J: TRBJ1-2
CDR3: CASSYGGGGYTF
DNA: TGTGCCAGCAGTTACGGCGGCGGTGGCTACACCTTC